One sample yielded the 9 T cell receptor beta chains listed below, sequenced in a study of T cells in Graves' hyperthyroidism and ophthalmopathy. What was amplified from RNA transcripts were TCR beta CDR3 regions. The HTBI primer set was used in a first-round RT-PCR of the TCR CDR3. A single record per CDR3 protein comes from TCRdb applying MiXCR to the multiplex PCR reads. The table has roughly 580,000 distinct CDR3 sequences, roughly 14% seen once. The sequenced material came from blood. The receptors derive from a woman in her thirties with Graves' hyperthyroidism that later progressed to Graves' ophthalmopathy.

This clonotype was picked up a small number of times. The rearrangement joins TRBV5-4 to TRBJ2-3; TRBD2 matches 12 bases. With V trimmed by 5 bases and J by 6 bases, 10 bases remained unmatched. The CDR3 totals 16 residues. Germline loops: CDR1 SGHNT, CDR2 YYREEE (reference sequence). The chain's CDR3 is CASRLSPGLAGDTQYF. CDR3 bases: TGTGCCAGCAGGTTATCTCCGGGACTAGCGGGTGATACGCAGTATTTT.

This clonotype was seen at least ten times. This chain connects TRBV12-5 to TRBJ2-3; D may match TRBD1 or TRBD2 (6 bases each). Trimming shortened V by 6 bases and J by 6 bases, and 19 bases separated the two germline ends. The CDR3 sequence is 15 residues long. Germline assignment: CDR1 LGHNT and CDR2 FRNRAP. This CDR3 is CASGLGGSSGDTQYF. The CDR3 region has the DNA TGTGCTAGTGGACTGGGGGGCTCTTCAGGGGATACGCAGTATTTT.

This clonotype was observed many times. V gene TRBV20-1 combines with J gene TRBJ2-5; perhaps TRBD2 as D (5 bases). This CDR3 region has 15 residues. With 5 bases removed from V and 1 base from J, the gap between germline ends came to 17 bases. Germline CDR1 DFQATT, CDR2 SNEGSKA (reference sequence). The CDR3 here is CSADRSTTSQETQYF. The DNA for the CDR3 is TGCAGTGCTGACCGGAGCACAACTAGCCAAGAGACCCAGTACTTC.

The V and J genes are TRBV28 and TRBJ1-2, with 8 bases identical to TRBD1. CDR1 is MDHEN and CDR2 is SYDVKM in the germline V gene. The CDR3 has 14 amino acids. V lost 5 bases, J lost 5 bases, and 7 bases stayed unmatched. In DNA, the CDR3 is TGTGCCAGCAGTACCCGACAGGGGCGGTATGGCTACACCTTC. It specifies CASSTRQGRYGYTF.

In its sample, this clonotype was seen many times. The V and J genes are TRBV24-1 and TRBJ2-3, with a tentative D call TRBD1 (6 bases). This CDR3 spans 15 amino acids. V lost 3 bases to trimming and J lost 3 bases, with 12 bases between them. The V gene's germline CDR1 is KGHDR and CDR2 SFDVKD. The CDR3 region has the DNA TGTGCCACCAGTGATCAGGGACACATGACAGATACGCAGTATTTT. Its protein is CATSDQGHMTDTQYF.

Notes on this clonotype: One end of the junction varies from germline; a read error may be responsible. V usage is TRBV5-1 and J usage is TRBJ2-3; 7 bases are a match to TRBD2. The CDR3 totals 15 residues. Germline CDR1 is SGHRS and CDR2 is YFSETQ. The CDR3 here is CASSLAASGTDMQYF. CDR3 sequence (DNA): TGCGCCAGCAGTTTGGCGGCTAGCGGCACAGATATGCAGTATTTT.

V gene TRBV24-1 combines with J gene TRBJ1-4; possibly TRBD1 for D (5 bases). CDR3 length: 16 residues. Per germline, CDR1 KGHDR and CDR2 SFDVKD. The V and J ends lost 4 bases and 3 bases respectively, with 14 bases between them. CDR3 DNA: TGTGCCACCAGTGACCCCGGACGGGGGGCTAATGAAAAACTGTTTTTT. Encoded protein: CATSDPGRGANEKLFF.

In this sample, this clonotype turned up many times. The chain uses TRBV10-3 and TRBJ2-2; D perhaps matches TRBD2 (6 bases). Trimming left V 3 bases short and J 6 bases short, with 14 bases between. The CDR3 spans 15 residues. Germline V gene lookup returns CDR1 ENHRY and CDR2 SYGVKD. The CDR3 region has the DNA TGTGCCATCAGTGAACCGGGGGAAAGATCCGGGGAGCTGTTTTTT. This codes for CAISEPGERSGELFF.

In this sample, this clonotype turned up many times. The rearrangement uses TRBV7-9 and TRBJ2-1; D uncertain. V dropped 1 base and J dropped 9 bases, with 16 bases sitting between them. Germline CDR1 SEHNR, CDR2 FQNEAQ (reference sequence). The CDR3 is 15 residues long. The CDR3 coding sequence is TGTGCCAGCAGCTTAGAATTAGTAGGTTTCGGTGAGCAGTTCTTC. Translating gives CASSLELVGFGEQFF.